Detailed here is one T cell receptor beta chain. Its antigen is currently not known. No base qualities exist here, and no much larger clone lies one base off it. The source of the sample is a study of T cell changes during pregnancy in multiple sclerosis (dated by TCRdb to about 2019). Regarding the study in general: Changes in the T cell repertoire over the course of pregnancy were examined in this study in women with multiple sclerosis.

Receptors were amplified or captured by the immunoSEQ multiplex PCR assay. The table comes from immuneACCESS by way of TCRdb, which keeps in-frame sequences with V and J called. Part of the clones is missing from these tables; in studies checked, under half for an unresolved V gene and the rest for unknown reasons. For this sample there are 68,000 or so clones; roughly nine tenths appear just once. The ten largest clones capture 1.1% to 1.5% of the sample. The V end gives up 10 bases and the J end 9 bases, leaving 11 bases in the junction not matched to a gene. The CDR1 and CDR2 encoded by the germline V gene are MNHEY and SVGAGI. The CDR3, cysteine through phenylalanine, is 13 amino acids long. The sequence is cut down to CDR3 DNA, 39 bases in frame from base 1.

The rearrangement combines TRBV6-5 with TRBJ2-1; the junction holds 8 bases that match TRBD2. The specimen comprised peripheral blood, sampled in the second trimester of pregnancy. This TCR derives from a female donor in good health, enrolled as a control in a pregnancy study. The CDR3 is CATGTSGVGEQFF. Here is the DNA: TGTGCCACCGGGACTAGTGGAGTCGGTGAGCAGTTCTTC.